This T cell receptor (beta chain) was identified in a study of blood T cell repertoires in COVID-19. Background on the study: Samples taken during acute and convalescent COVID-19 were collected in the United States, Italy and Spain. PBMCs, B-cell-depleted T cells, or T cells provided the cDNA or gDNA that made up the material.

This CDR3 contains 14 residues. Germline loops: CDR1 MNHNY, CDR2 SVGAGI (reference sequence). V lost 6 bases and J 3 bases, leaving 14 bases between the germline ends. Per the authors' pipeline: How many nucleated cells were present was estimated from reference gene primer amplification. Clones were read by immunoSEQ multiplex PCR, and TCRdb kept only the in-frame ones, dropping some. Clonal size and the V and J genes are those of that table, whereas D and trimming came from the DNA. This table has about 100,000 clones, 75% to 90% appearing once. Sequencing used peripheral blood. The receptor was isolated from a woman of 80 years or more with acute or convalescent COVID-19. The chain uses TRBV6-6 and TRBJ1-2; maybe TRBD1 (6 bases). CDR3 protein: CASSSTGLDYGYTF. CDR3 DNA sequence: TGTGCCAGCAGCTCCACAGGGTTGGACTATGGCTACACCTTC.